The present TCR beta chain was sequenced within a study of human T cells and chemical hapten exposure. V shed 7 bases and J 10 bases; nucleotides not matched to a gene: 15. The germline gives CDR1 MNHEY, CDR2 SVGEGT. This CDR3 is built from 15 residues. The time point is: pre-sensitization, week 0. Described treatment: therapeutic diphenylcyclopropenone sensitization with weekly scalp DPC. The library attached unique molecular identifiers to individual cDNA molecules. Under the authors' procedure: A per-sample median of around 100,000 TCRs was observed, with counts ranging from about 20,000 to 750,000. Via MiXCR, TCRdb re-called the RACE reads, giving one row per CDR3 protein. The V and J calls were not made by the authors but by TCRdb's processing. The table records tens of thousands of distinct CDR3 sequences, 12% to 15% of them present only once. The sample holds a few counts of this clonotype.

The sequence derives from a woman aged 45-59 years with alopecia areata. Some clones in this sample may be carry-over from other donors' samples. The chain uses TRBV6-2 or TRBV6-3 and TRBJ2-3, with 9 bases identical to TRBD1. The material sequenced was whole blood, taken in connection with sensitization to the hapten diphenylcyclopropenone (DPC). DNA for the CDR3: TGTGCCAGCACCACATATCCGGGACAGGGACGGTCGCAGTATTTT. Translated, it gives CASTTYPGQGRSQYF.